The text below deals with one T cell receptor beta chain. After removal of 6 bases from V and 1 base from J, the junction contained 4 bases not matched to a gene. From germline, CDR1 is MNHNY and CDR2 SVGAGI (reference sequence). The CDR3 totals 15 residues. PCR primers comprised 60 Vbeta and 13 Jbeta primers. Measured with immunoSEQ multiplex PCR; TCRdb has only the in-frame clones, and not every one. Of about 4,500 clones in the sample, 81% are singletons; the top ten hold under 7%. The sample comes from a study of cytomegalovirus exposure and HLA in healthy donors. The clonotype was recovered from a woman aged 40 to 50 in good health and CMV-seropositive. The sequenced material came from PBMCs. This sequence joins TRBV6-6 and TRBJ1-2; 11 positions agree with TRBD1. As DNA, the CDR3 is TGTGCCAGCAGAACGGGACAGGGGGATAACTATGGCTACACCTTC. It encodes CASRTGQGDNYGYTF.